Described below is a single T cell receptor (beta chain) sequence and its context. The data originate from a study of shared clonotypes between healthy human individuals. The CDR3 spans 13 residues. Germline V CDR1 and CDR2: PRHDT, FYEKMQ (reference sequence). V was pared by 7 bases and J by 2 bases, with 10 bases between. Naive CD8 cells lacked CD45RO and underwent positive selection for CCR7, leaving out terminally differentiated effector memory CD45RA+ cells. Every donor was a Caucasian adult from Nashville, Tennessee. DNA at around 190 ng, about 30,000 T cell genomes, went into sorted-subset replicate PCRs. The method was immunoSEQ multiplex PCR; TCRdb's version includes in-frame clones alone and lacks a portion of them. This table has 1.5 million to 2.5 million clones, approximately 94% appearing once.

Sequenced material: naive CD8+ T cells sorted from blood. This TCR came from a man younger than 35 in good health. This sequence joins TRBV13 and TRBJ2-3, with D unclear. CDR3 DNA sequence: TGTGCCAGCAAAGACCGAATCACAGATACGCAGTATTTT. Encoded protein: CASKDRITDTQYF.